Sequencing of this T cell receptor beta chain was carried out in a study of cytomegalovirus exposure and HLA in healthy donors (dated by TCRdb to 2017 to 2019). A note on the overall study: According to an earlier analysis of 587 of the donors, 150 million to 200 million T cells yielded over 90 million unique TCR beta sequences and about 300 Gb of sequence data. Around 320 gigabases of sequencing data and roughly 90 million unique TCR sequences were included in an early release covering roughly 600 HLA-typed donors. Among the roughly 430 genotyped donors, 75% to 90% belonged to the genetic ancestry cluster associated with self-reported Caucasian donors. The study aimed to test whether cataloging public T cell receptors could reveal signatures of past pathogen exposure. The T cell repertoires of 666 subjects were profiled by immunosequencing and related to cytomegalovirus serostatus. A separate validation cohort of about 110 different subjects was used in addition to the roughly 670-subject first cohort. To predict cytomegalovirus infection status, the study brought together high-throughput TCR immunosequencing, statistical association of individual TCRs with disease status, and machine learning. A later analysis re-analyzed previously published TCR beta repertoires from 500 to 700 donors and added high-resolution HLA genotyping to study TCR occurrence patterns. Rather than using new phenotypic data, the later analysis identified candidate immune exposures from TCR beta sequences and from how often those sequences occurred across donors. To decide whether each TCR beta V gene segment behaved as functional or pseudogenic, an earlier analysis of some 580 of the donors relied on high-throughput TCR beta sequencing. Alongside the repertoire data, information on donor age, sex, ethnicity and CMV serostatus was compiled. Genome-wide SNP genotypes for about three fifths of the roughly 670 donors were used in a later genetic analysis, which treated that subset as a discovery cohort. All discovery cohort repertoires had been generated using a single sequencing platform. HLA typing included class I and class II loci at four-digit resolution. Typing coverage differed by locus: A, B, C, DRB1 and DQB1 were typed in about 620-630 donors, DQA1 in about 560, DPA1 in around 600, and DPB1 in roughly 450. Roughly five DR-DQ haplotypes were treated as single units for association and clustering because of strong linkage in the cohort. On average, around 240,000 unique TCR beta nucleotide sequences were sequenced per donor among about 400 genotyped donors of the cohort, with roughly 19% of those sequences being non-productive. The research as a whole found: In the study, around 160 TCR beta chains were listed as associated with cytomegalovirus. Sequencing depth was assumed to be roughly uniform across donors in the presence/absence analyses, though that assumption may not hold. Most CMV-associated TCR beta chains appeared to be HLA-restricted in a later analysis, and the HLA associations seemed to be driven largely by CMV exposure. A further reported finding was that TCR beta sequences accurately predicted the HLA-A and HLA-B alleles for most subjects in the first cohort. Linkage disequilibrium might explain the correlated functional status among segregating V segments, but an unknown experimental factor could not be ruled out. For the cohort, immune exposure information was limited to CMV serostatus. In a later analysis, the rate of TCR association differed among HLA loci, with DRB1 alleles having the most associated TCRs and HLA-C alleles having the fewest. A later analysis reported that several top co-occurrence clusters appeared linked to parvovirus B19, influenza, CMV and Epstein-Barr virus. When HLA alleles, especially DR and DQ, strongly co-occurred, attributing TCR associations to individual alleles was difficult. The earlier analysis of approximately 560 of the donors excluded some 15 rarely observed V segments, including chromosome 9 orphons, because counts were too low. In an earlier analysis of approximately 590 of the donors, most TCR beta V segments appeared in productive rearrangements about 90% or about 30% of the time, broadly matching IMGT annotations. Cytomegalovirus status was reported to be diagnosed by the classifier with high specificity and sensitivity in both the original and validation cohorts. In vitro tests confirmed that three of the cytomegalovirus-associated TCR beta chains recognize cytomegalovirus antigens. Specific HLA alleles were associated with over 15,000 TCR beta sequences at a false discovery rate of 0.05 in a later analysis. In a later genetic analysis, fewer N-insertions in productive TCRs were reported among donors in an Asian-associated ancestry cluster than the roughly 700-donor mean. Across donors, most TCR sequences were observed very rarely, whereas some public TCRs were present in many individuals. Some IMGT-functional V segments, including TRBV6-2 and TRBV6-3, could not be told apart with the 87-base-pair reads, so those segments were excluded. Because HLA typing was unavailable for some donors at each locus, only the typed subset was used in association tests. Only TCR beta chains were sequenced in this cohort, and the absence of alpha or paired-chain data limited detectable features. The authors suggested that the approach could potentially be generalized to other disease states and immunological phenotypes. V-gene and J-gene trimming of TCR beta chains was associated with a missense DCLRE1C variant in a later genetic analysis, and the association was replicated in an independent cohort. The sequencing pipeline was judged likely to have produced a cluster of highly shared sequence variants as a technical artifact. A later analysis found that HLA-associated TCR beta chains were more clonally expanded and had lower generation probabilities than equally common non-associated chains.

The germline V gene supplies CDR1 MNHEY and CDR2 SVGAGI. Trimming takes 7 bases from V and 9 bases from J, and the germline ends sit 13 bases apart. The CDR3 goes from the cysteine to the phenylalanine over 11 residues. The DNA shown is the 33-base CDR3, in frame from base 1. This clone was picked up a small number of times. The target of this receptor is not known. Per-base qualities were not stored, and no clone one base away is much larger. The cohort was made up of approximately 670 healthy bone marrow donors. All cohort members were sampled while nominally healthy, although unrecorded immune exposures were likely present. The donor was CMV seronegative and was included in the group of a few hundred seronegative cohort members. Every donor gave a peripheral blood sample, and the peripheral blood mononuclear cells from that sample were used for TCR beta sequencing. Genomic DNA was extracted from the blood cell samples with the Qiagen DNeasy Blood Extraction Kit.

Libraries were prepared through the immunoSEQ multiplex PCR assay. For the multiplex PCR, a mixture combining 60 forward primers for TCR Vbeta segments and 13 reverse primers for TCR Jbeta segments was used. The CDR3 region of rearranged TCR beta genes was amplified from genomic DNA by a multiplex PCR assay. Amplified TCR beta libraries were sequenced as 87-base-pair reads on the Illumina HiSeq System. As for how the authors treated the data: A later analysis tallied 80 million to 95 million unique TCR beta chains across the 550 to 850 repertoires, and some 10 million of those chains were shared by two or more donors. Raw reads were error-corrected and collapsed into unique sequences with a nearest-neighbor algorithm that merged closely related sequences to remove PCR and sequencing errors. V, D and J gene segments were assigned by aligning CDR3 sequences to IMGT reference sequences. Each retained sequence needed at least a six-nucleotide match to both a V gene segment and a J gene segment. Rearrangements were called productive when the CDR3 lacked stop codons and stayed in frame with V and J; all others were non-productive. CDR3 was defined by IMGT convention, running from the second conserved V-encoded cysteine to the conserved J-encoded phenylalanine. In an earlier analysis of more than 550 of the donors, sequences lacking an unambiguous match to a single V gene segment were excluded. In an earlier analysis of 500 to 750 of the donors, V segments were called functional above 56.7% productive rearrangements and were called segregating when the between-donor standard deviation exceeded 5%. To diagnose cytomegalovirus status from the catalog of TCR beta chain sequences, a statistical classification framework was built. V and J gene assignment, in a later analysis, came from comparing TCR nucleotide sequences with IMGT/GENE-DB human TR gene sequences. Using the TCRdist pipeline, a later analysis assigned CDR3 sequences along with most-parsimonious VDJ recombination scenarios. In a later analysis, each TCR beta chain was defined by its CDR3 amino acid sequence together with its V-gene family, and reads lacking a unique V-gene family were excluded. To address suspected cross-contamination and a sequencing artifact, a later analysis removed under 600 highly shared, low-generation-probability nucleotide sequences. In a later analysis, a clonal expansion index was calculated for each public chain from normalized within-repertoire ranks of inferred template counts. A later analysis computed generation probabilities with a VDJ recombination model fitted to out-of-frame rearrangements, and checked the results against IGoR. In a later analysis, TCR-TCR, TCR-HLA and TCR-CMV co-occurrence was scored with hypergeometric tests, and a repertoire-size bias correction was applied to TCR pairs. False discovery rates were estimated in a later analysis by permuting HLA or CMV assignments 20 times. A later analysis grouped co-occurring TCRs with DBSCAN, adding TCRdist sequence similarity when clustering within HLA-allele-positive subsets. For co-occurrence clustering, repertoires with fewer than 30,000 or more than 120,000 public chains were excluded, along with four or five repertoires with anomalous nucleotide sharing. TCRdb stores this immuneACCESS table with in-frame sequences only. Part of the clones is absent; in the studies checked, under half of the shortfall reflects unresolved V genes, and no reason is known for the rest. V, J and clone size derive from that table, while D and trimming were established from the DNA sequence. This sample holds 150,000 to 200,000 clones; less than 90% were observed only once. Clones ranked in the top ten supply about 1.6% of the sample.

The sample was PBMCs. This chain joins TRBV6-5 to TRBJ2-7, with a tentative D gene TRBD2 over 5 matching bases. The TCR sequence derives from a man aged 50-60 years in good health and CMV-seronegative. For the CDR3, the sequence is CASTGRAVQYF. The sequenced DNA: TGTGCCAGCACCGGGCGGGCGGTGCAGTACTTC.